The next 26 T cell receptor beta chains were all read from a single sample in a study of CD8+CD57+ T cells in acquired aplastic anemia. Template material for TCR beta VDJ and CDR3 profiling consisted of genomic DNA. TCRdb reprocessed the reads via MiXCR and lists one record per CDR3 protein. Of 250,000 to 350,000 distinct CDR3 sequences in the sample, roughly three fifths were seen once. Sample: sorted CD4+, CD8+, or CD8+CD57+ T cells (not recorded which) from PBMCs. Source of these receptors: a human donor with severe aplastic anemia or a healthy control (not recorded which).

A few counts support this clonotype. The rearrangement links TRBV18 to TRBJ2-7; D assignment may be TRBD1 or TRBD2 (5 bases each). The CDR3 covers 13 residues. With 6 bases removed from V and 4 bases from J, the gap between germline ends came to 13 bases. Germline CDR1 KGHSH, CDR2 LQKENI. This chain's CDR3 is CASSGTLLYEQYF. As DNA, the CDR3 is TGTGCCAGCTCCGGGACCCTCCTATACGAGCAGTACTTC.

The genes are TRBV19 and TRBJ1-6; tentatively, D is TRBD1 (6 bases). The V end lost 5 bases, the J end lost 6 bases, and 14 bases lay between the germline ends. This CDR3 is 15 amino acids long. Germline lookup yields CDR1 LNHDA and CDR2 SQIVND (reference sequence). CDR3 DNA: TGTGCCAGTAGTGCCATGGGGGCCCTTAATTCACCCCTCCACTTT. Amino acid sequence: CASSAMGALNSPLHF.

This chain uses TRBV7-6 with TRBJ2-6; 9 bases agree with TRBD1. The V segment lost 7 bases and the J segment 4 bases; nucleotides outside the gene matches: 17. This CDR3 has 19 residues. CDR1 and CDR2 (germline): SGHVS, FNYEAQ. In DNA form, the CDR3 reads TGTGCCAGCACCATTTGGACGAGGGGGACAGGGACAGGGGCCAACGTCCTGACTTTC. Encoded protein: CASTIWTRGTGTGANVLTF. The entire variable domain, with the rest obtained from reference TRBV7-6 and TRBJ2-6, is as follows: GAGVSQSPRYKVTKRGQDVALRCDPISGHVSLYWYRQALGQGPEFLTYFNYEAQQDKSGLPNDRFSAERPEGSISTLTIQRTEQRDSAMYRCASTIWTRGTGTGANVLTFGAGSRLTVL.

This clonotype was observed a handful of times. This sequence joins TRBV7-9 and TRBJ2-1; D is possibly TRBD2 (6 bases). Trimming pared 3 bases from V and 1 base from J, leaving 13 bases between. This CDR3 comprises 16 residues. Germline V CDR1 and CDR2: SEHNR, FQNEAQ (reference sequence). CDR3 coding DNA: TGTGCCAGCAGCTTCGGGGAGGCGCCTTCCTACAATGAGCAGTTCTTC. Its protein is CASSFGEAPSYNEQFF.

This clonotype came up a few times. This chain joins TRBV7-2 and TRBJ1-1; no reliable D call. The CDR3 sequence is 14 residues long. Germline CDR1 is SGHTA and CDR2 is FQGNSA. With 1 base removed from V and 7 bases from J, the gap between germline ends came to 13 bases. CDR3 nucleotides: TGTGCCAGCAGCTTAGGGACCCAGAAGGGTGAAGCTTTCTTT. Translating gives CASSLGTQKGEAFF.

The CDR3 loop reads CSARILAGDQETQYF. The CDR3 DNA reads as TGCAGTGCTAGGATACTAGCGGGGGATCAAGAGACCCAGTACTTC. The chain employs TRBV20-1 and TRBJ2-5; 11 positions match TRBD2. Per the germline V gene, CDR1 is DFQATT and CDR2 is SNEGSKA (reference sequence). This CDR3 is 15 amino acids long. V gave up 3 bases and J gave up 2 bases; unmatched junction bases: 5.

This clonotype was counted many times. The V and J genes are TRBV10-3 and TRBJ2-1; TRBD2 might be the D (5 bases). This CDR3 has 13 amino acids. V was clipped by 7 bases and J by 7 bases, with 14 bases between them. Germline V lookup: CDR1 ENHRY, CDR2 SYGVKD. As DNA, the CDR3 is TGTGCCATCACCCGGACTTTGGGGAATGAGCAGTTCTTC. Its translation is CAITRTLGNEQFF.

The chain carries TRBV5-1 and TRBJ2-7, with unresolved D. V was shortened by 7 bases and J by 0 bases, with 14 bases between the two germline ends. CDR1 is SGHRS and CDR2 is YFSETQ in the germline V gene. The CDR3 contains 14 residues. CDR3 protein: CASSGDALSYEQYF. CDR3 coding DNA: TGCGCCAGCTCTGGGGATGCCCTCTCCTACGAGCAGTACTTC.

The CDR3 loop is CASSPGGQVSDTQYF. The CDR3, as DNA: TGTGCCAGCAGCCCTGGGGGACAGGTTTCAGATACGCAGTATTTT. The chain recombines TRBV7-8 with TRBJ2-3; TRBD1 agrees at 8 bases. The CDR3 consists of 15 residues. V gave up 5 bases and J gave up 4 bases; unmatched junction bases: 8. The V gene's germline CDR1 is SGHVS and CDR2 FQNEAQ.

Worth noting for this clonotype: A junction end diverges from the germline sequence, so it may reflect a read error. This chain uses TRBV11-2 with TRBJ2-7, with TRBD2 identical over 7 bases. Germline assignment: CDR1 SGHAT and CDR2 FQNNGV. This CDR3 is built from 15 residues. CDR3 loop: CASSSHGGGGDTQHF. The DNA for the CDR3 is TGTGCCAGCAGCTCCCACGGCGGGGGTGGAGATACGCAGCACTTC.

This clonotype was seen a single time. V is TRBV9 and J is TRBJ2-2, with D possibly matching TRBD2 (5 bases). Trimming took 0 bases from V and 7 from J, leaving 7 bases between them. Germline V CDR1 and CDR2: SGDLS, YYNGEE. The CDR3 runs to 13 residues. DNA of the CDR3: TGTGCCAGCAGCGTAGTCGGGGACGGGGAGCTGTTTTTT. It codes for CASSVVGDGELFF. The variable domain in full, completed from reference TRBV9 and TRBJ2-2, reads DSGVTQTPKHLITATGQRVTLRCSPRSGDLSVYWYQQSLDQGLQFLIQYYNGEERAKGNILERFSAQQFPDLHSELNLSSLELGDSALYFCASSVVGDGELFFGEGSRLTVL.

This rearrangement joins TRBV7-8 to TRBJ2-7, with D unresolved. The germline V and J ends were trimmed by 4 bases and 0 bases, with 10 bases remaining between them. The CDR3 covers 14 residues. The V gene's germline CDR1 is SGHVS and CDR2 FQNEAQ. The CDR3 reads CASSYRRNSYEQYF. CDR3 DNA: TGTGCCAGCAGCTATAGACGTAACTCCTACGAGCAGTACTTC. Based on the CDR3 plus reference TRBV7-8 and TRBJ2-7, the full variable domain is GAGVSQSPRYKVAKRGQDVALRCDPISGHVSLFWYQQALGQGPEFLTYFQNEAQLDKSGLPSDRFFAERPEGSVSTLKIQRTQQEDSAVYLCASSYRRNSYEQYFGPGTRLTVT.

The sample holds many counts of this clonotype. The J gene is TRBJ1-6, the V gene TRBV6-6, with 9 bases that match TRBD1. Germline V gene data show CDR1 as MNHNY and CDR2 as SVGAGI (reference sequence). With V trimmed by 10 bases and J by 13 bases, 11 bases remained unmatched. The CDR3 covers 13 residues. The CDR3 spells CATSRGQGLPLHF. CDR3 in DNA: TGTGCCACCTCTAGGGGACAGGGACTTCCCCTCCACTTT.

This clonotype has ten or more counts. The chain is built from TRBV12-3 or TRBV12-4 and TRBJ2-1, with a tentative D call TRBD1 (6 bases). V gave up 3 bases and J gave up 5 bases, with 14 bases separating them. The CDR3 has 15 residues. The CDR3 is CASSLVGARNNEQFF. The CDR3 nucleotides read TGTGCCAGCAGTTTGGTGGGGGCACGAAACAATGAGCAGTTCTTC.

DNA of the CDR3: TGTGCCAGCAGCCAAGTAGGGGGCCCACCCTACTACGAGCAGTACTTC. The encoded protein is CASSQVGGPPYYEQYF. The chain uses TRBV14 and TRBJ2-1; 7 bases line up with TRBD1. The tail of the sequence fits TRBJ2-7 better, so the J call may be wrong. This CDR3 contains 16 residues. CDR1 and CDR2 from the germline V gene are SGHDN and FVKESK.

V is TRBV20-1 and J is TRBJ2-7, with TRBD2 identical over 11 bases. The CDR3 extends over 14 amino acids. V was pared by 6 bases and J by 4 bases, with 8 bases of the junction left unmatched. The V gene's germline CDR1 is DFQATT and CDR2 SNEGSKA (reference sequence). CDR3 residues: CSAGGSGGAYEQYF. In nucleotides, the CDR3 is TGCAGTGCAGGCGGTAGCGGGGGGGCGTACGAGCAGTACTTC.

The chain combines TRBV7-6 with TRBJ1-2; possibly TRBD1 for D (6 bases). The CDR3 is 13 residues long. CDR1 and CDR2 (germline): SGHVS, FNYEAQ. Deletions cut 3 bases from V and 6 bases from J, with 11 bases between. DNA for the CDR3: TGTGCCAGCAGCTTCGGGGGGCAAAATGGCTACACCTTC. Translated: CASSFGGQNGYTF.

V usage is TRBV7-8 and J usage is TRBJ1-2; perhaps TRBD1 as D (5 bases). Germline CDR1 and CDR2: SGHVS and FQNEAQ. Trimming shortened V by 1 base and J by 8 bases, and 20 bases separated the two germline ends. CDR3 length: 16 amino acids. The CDR3 nucleotides read TGTGCCAGCAGCTTAGAGGGTTTGGGGGGAAACCCGGGCTACACCTTC. This codes for CASSLEGLGGNPGYTF.

This clonotype was seen ten or more times. The chain links TRBV6-2 or TRBV6-3 to TRBJ1-3, with D tentatively TRBD1 (5 bases). Trimming took off 4 bases at V and 4 bases at J, with 11 bases between the two ends. This CDR3 contains 14 residues. CDR1 MNHEY and CDR2 SVGEGT come from the germline V gene. The CDR3 region has the DNA TGTGCCAGCAGTTCCAGGGAAATCGGAAACACCATATATTTT. This gives the protein CASSSREIGNTIYF.

The chain uses TRBV29-1 and TRBJ2-7, with TRBD1 matching over 9 bases. Germline V gene data show CDR1 as SQVTM and CDR2 as ANQGSEA. The CDR3 covers 12 residues. V was pared by 7 bases and J by 4 bases, with 5 bases of the junction left unmatched. The CDR3 bases are TGCAGCGGCCGGGACAGGGATTACGAGCAGTACTTC. Translation: CSGRDRDYEQYF.

The table lists this clonotype with many counts. V is TRBV20-1 and J is TRBJ2-7, with 7 bases identical to TRBD2. Trimming removed 1 base from V and 0 bases from J; junction bases left unmatched: 6. The germline gives CDR1 DFQATT, CDR2 SNEGSKA (reference sequence). CDR3 length: 15 residues. CDR3 nucleotides: TGCAGTGCTAGAGGCGCGGGGGTGAGCTCCTACGAGCAGTACTTC. Residues: CSARGAGVSSYEQYF.

The rearrangement uses TRBV24-1 and TRBJ2-1, with 14 bases that match TRBD2. The junction had 7 bases not matched to a gene; V was cut back by 4 bases and J by 12 bases. CDR1 is KGHDR and CDR2 is SFDVKD in the germline V gene. This CDR3 contains 15 residues. The CDR3 region is CATSEHSGLAGAQFF. DNA of the CDR3: TGTGCCACCAGTGAACACTCGGGACTAGCGGGAGCGCAGTTCTTC.

The rearrangement joins TRBV7-9 to TRBJ2-2, with D unclear. Trimming cost V 2 bases and J 2 bases, with 3 bases left between them. CDR3 length: 13 amino acids. Looked up from germline, CDR1 is SEHNR and CDR2 is FQNEAQ (reference sequence). The CDR3, as DNA: TGTGCCAGCAGCTTAAGTAACACCGGGGAGCTGTTTTTT. This codes for CASSLSNTGELFF.

The sample holds many counts of this clonotype. The CDR3 DNA reads TGTGCCAGCAGTTTGGACGTGGGAGGCTACACCTTC. Its protein product is CASSLDVGGYTF. The gene calls are TRBV9 and TRBJ1-2; D gene ambiguous. CDR3 length: 12 residues. Trimming cost V 5 bases and J 8 bases, with 13 bases left between them. Germline values: CDR1 SGDLS, CDR2 YYNGEE. The full variable domain, completed using reference TRBV9 and TRBJ1-2, is DSGVTQTPKHLITATGQRVTLRCSPRSGDLSVYWYQQSLDQGLQFLIQYYNGEERAKGNILERFSAQQFPDLHSELNLSSLELGDSALYFCASSLDVGGYTFGSGTRLTVV.

This chain connects TRBV29-1 to TRBJ2-7, with D possibly matching TRBD1 (6 bases). The CDR3 runs to 11 residues. The germline CDR1 and CDR2 sequences are SQVTM and ANQGSEA. Trimming left V 4 bases short and J 6 bases short, with 10 bases between. The CDR3 reads CSVGDIGEQYF. CDR3 DNA sequence: TGCAGCGTTGGGGACATAGGCGAGCAGTACTTC.

This clonotype appeared once. An end of the junction differs from the germline gene, which may be a read error. The rearrangement uses TRBV5-1 and TRBJ1-2, with D uncertain. The CDR3 runs to 16 residues. The germline gives CDR1 SGHRS, CDR2 YFSETQ. DNA for the CDR3: TGCGCCAGCAGTTTGGCCGGGCGATCCGCTGACTATGGCTACTCCTTC. It is translated as CASSLAGRSADYGYSF.